This TCR beta chain appears in the sequencing data of a study of blood T cell repertoires in COVID-19. Study details: Some COVID-19 samples were acute and others convalescent; all came from the United States, Italy and Spain. The cDNA or gDNA used as material had been derived from T cells, B-cell-depleted T cells, or PBMCs.

CDR3 length equals 15 residues. Germline-derived CDR1 and CDR2 are SGHNT and YYREEE (reference sequence). The V gene end was trimmed by 0 bases and the J gene end by 4 bases; junction bases not matched to a gene: 4. Seattle patients were enrolled while actively infected and followed longitudinally. Per the original methods: Reference gene primer amplification in the assay estimated nucleated cell counts. The protocol was immunoSEQ multiplex PCR, while the TCRdb copy is restricted to in-frame clones and leaves out a portion. From that table come the V and J calls and clone size; the DNA was used to work out D and trimming. The sample consists of approximately 120,000 clones, approximately 85% of them appearing once.

This TCR came from an elderly woman with COVID-19, enrolled during active disease. V gene TRBV5-4 combines with J gene TRBJ2-1; 7 nucleotides match TRBD1. The specimen sequenced was peripheral blood. CDR3 amino acids: CASSLGQGYYNEQFF. The CDR3, as DNA: TGTGCCAGCAGCTTGGGACAGGGATATTACAATGAGCAGTTCTTC. Full variable domain (missing parts from reference TRBV5-4 and TRBJ2-1): ETGVTQSPTHLIKTRGQQVTLRCSSQSGHNTVSWYQQALGQGPQFIFQYYREEENGRGNFPPRFSGLQFPNYSSELNVNALELDDSALYLCASSLGQGYYNEQFFGPGTRLTVL.